The 22 T cell receptor beta chains below all came from one sample that was sequenced in a study of T cells in localized non-small cell lung cancer. The repertoire was sequenced with immunoSEQ multiplex PCR; TCRdb's copy has only in-frame clones and lacks some. The sample carries about 21,000 clones, roughly 90% recorded once. The sample was peripheral blood, taken before any cancer treatment. All receptors come from a male donor at least 60 years old with stage I squamous cell lung carcinoma.

The rearrangement links TRBV2 to TRBJ1-6; D may be TRBD1 (6 bases). The germline gives CDR1 SNHLY, CDR2 FYNNEI. This CDR3 has 14 amino acids. V gave up 2 bases and J gave up 7 bases, with 9 bases separating them. The CDR3 DNA is TGTGCCAGCAGTGAACTGACAGGCAATTCACCCCTCCACTTT. The encoded protein is CASSELTGNSPLHF. The variable domain in full, with the rest retrieved from reference TRBV2 and TRBJ1-6, is EPEVTQTPSHQVTQMGQEVILRCVPISNHLYFYWYRQILGQKVEFLVSFYNNEISEKSEIFDDQFSVERPDGSNFTLKIRSTKLEDSAMYFCASSELTGNSPLHFGNGTRLTVT.

The chain has TRBV28 and TRBJ1-1; D possibly corresponds to TRBD1 (5 bases). The V and J ends lost 5 bases and 2 bases respectively, with 12 bases between them. Germline V gene lookup returns CDR1 MDHEN and CDR2 SYDVKM. The CDR3 loop spans 14 amino acids. The CDR3 coding sequence is TGTGCCAGCAGTCCCCGACAGCTTAACACTGAAGCTTTCTTT. Its protein product is CASSPRQLNTEAFF.

The chain has TRBV10-3 and TRBJ2-3; TRBD1 might be the D (6 bases). Germline assignment: CDR1 ENHRY and CDR2 SYGVKD. V was clipped by 0 bases and J by 3 bases, with 16 bases between them. CDR3 length: 17 residues. CDR3 bases: TGTGCCATCAGTGAGTCTAGGGGCCTCCAGGGGACAGATACGCAGTATTTT. Protein sequence: CAISESRGLQGTDTQYF.

This clone was detected once. The chain links TRBV6-1 to TRBJ1-5, with a weak D call TRBD1 (6 bases). Between the trimmed V and J ends, which lost 5 bases and 7 bases, there was a span of 18 bases. The V gene's germline CDR1 is MNHNS and CDR2 SASEGT. This CDR3 is built from 15 residues. CDR3 DNA sequence: TGTGCCAGCAGTAAACAAGGGGGTACAGAGCAGCCCCAGCATTTT. Its protein product is CASSKQGGTEQPQHF.

The chain employs TRBV30 and TRBJ1-1; D is uncertain. There are 12 residues in the CDR3. With 1 base removed from V and 5 bases from J, the gap between germline ends came to 8 bases. The V gene's germline CDR1 is GTSNPN and CDR2 SVGIG (reference sequence). The CDR3 DNA reads TGTGCCTGGAGTGAGGTTGGTACTGAAGCTTTCTTT. This translates into CAWSEVGTEAFF.

The V gene is TRBV4-2, the J gene TRBJ2-3; 9 bases agree with TRBD1. V was pared by 4 bases and J by 4 bases, with 12 bases of the junction left unmatched. This CDR3 has 17 residues. CDR1 LGHNA and CDR2 YNFKEQ come from the germline V gene. CDR3 nucleotides: TGTGCCAGCAGCCGCTCGGGACAGGGTGCGGGGGCAGATACGCAGTATTTT. It yields the protein CASSRSGQGAGADTQYF.

The J gene is TRBJ1-5, the V gene TRBV28, with TRBD1 identical over 10 bases. Germline V lookup: CDR1 MDHEN, CDR2 SYDVKM. The V segment lost 5 bases and the J segment 2 bases; nucleotides outside the gene matches: 3. This CDR3 contains 15 residues. CDR3 coding DNA: TGTGCCAGCAGTCCCGGGACAGGGGGCAATCAGCCCCAGCATTTT. This encodes CASSPGTGGNQPQHF.

This chain uses TRBV28 with TRBJ1-2; 11 nucleotides align to TRBD1. Per germline, CDR1 MDHEN and CDR2 SYDVKM. This CDR3 is 14 amino acids long. The V gene end was trimmed by 6 bases and the J gene end by 5 bases; junction bases not matched to a gene: 5. The CDR3 coding sequence is TGTGCCAGCAGCTTAGGGACAGGGGGGTATGGCTACACCTTC. Its protein product is CASSLGTGGYGYTF.

The chain combines TRBV11-2 with TRBJ1-3; D is unclear. Germline loops: CDR1 SGHAT, CDR2 FQNNGV. The V gene lost 5 bases and the J gene lost 0 bases, with 8 bases spanning the gap. There are 14 residues in the CDR3. CDR3 in amino acids: CASSVDNSGNTIYF. The DNA of the CDR3 is TGTGCCAGCAGCGTCGACAACTCTGGAAACACCATATATTTT.

The chain couples TRBV27 to TRBJ1-3; tentative D call: TRBD1 (5 bases). CDR3 length equals 15 residues. Trimming took 2 bases from V and 0 from J, leaving 8 bases between them. Looked up from germline, CDR1 is MNHEY and CDR2 is SMNVEV (reference sequence). The CDR3 sequence is CASSLVGGSGNTIYF. The DNA of the CDR3 is TGTGCCAGCAGTTTAGTGGGGGGCTCTGGAAACACCATATATTTT.

The chain is built from TRBV9 and TRBJ1-4; weak D call: TRBD1 (5 bases). V was cut by 0 bases and J by 4 bases, with 7 bases left in between. Germline-derived CDR1 and CDR2 are SGDLS and YYNGEE. The CDR3 sequence is 14 residues long. The CDR3: CASSVGQYNEKLFF. The CDR3 bases are TGTGCCAGCAGCGTAGGACAGTATAATGAAAAACTGTTTTTT. Variable domain in full (rest from reference TRBV9 and TRBJ1-4): DSGVTQTPKHLITATGQRVTLRCSPRSGDLSVYWYQQSLDQGLQFLIQYYNGEERAKGNILERFSAQQFPDLHSELNLSSLELGDSALYFCASSVGQYNEKLFFGSGTQLSVL.

Here the CDR3 DNA reads TGTGCCAGCACCCCGGACAGGGTATACACCGGGGAGCTGTTTTTT. Encoded protein: CASTPDRVYTGELFF. The chain couples TRBV25-1 to TRBJ2-2; 8 nucleotides match TRBD1. Germline-derived CDR1 and CDR2 are MGHDK and SYGVNS. The CDR3 is 15 amino acids. V lost 7 bases and J lost 3; bases outside the gene matches: 7.

About this clone itself: This may come from a read error, since a much larger clone is one base off. The J gene is TRBJ2-2, the V gene TRBV7-2, with 14 bases matching TRBD2. V gave up 0 bases and J gave up 7 bases; unmatched junction bases: 13. Germline V lookup: CDR1 SGHTA, CDR2 FQGNSA. The CDR3 extends over 20 amino acids. DNA for the CDR3: TGTGCCAGCAGCTTAGCTCCGGGACTAGCGGGGGATGGTGAGGGCGGGGAGCTGTTTTTT. Translation gives CASSLAPGLAGDGEGGELFF.

The CDR3 sequence: CASSVGTPDSGANVLTF. The DNA for the CDR3 is TGTGCCAGCAGCGTAGGCACACCCGACTCTGGGGCCAACGTCCTGACTTTC. The chain combines TRBV9 with TRBJ2-6; D remains unclear. CDR1 is SGDLS, CDR2 YYNGEE, per germline. V was cut by 0 bases and J by 0 bases, with 10 bases left in between. The CDR3 runs 17 residues.

CDR3 residues: CASSLGTTSGGRETQYF. The CDR3 nucleotides read TGTGCCAGCAGCTTGGGAACAACTAGCGGGGGAAGGGAGACCCAGTACTTC. V usage is TRBV21-1 and J usage is TRBJ2-5; the table's D call TRBD2 went unverified against the DNA. TRBV21-1 corresponds to a pseudogene. The CDR3 has 17 residues.

V is TRBV5-4 and J is TRBJ1-2; unclear D gene. From germline, CDR1 is SGHNT and CDR2 YYREEE (reference sequence). The V end was cut by 4 bases, the J end by 2 bases, with 9 bases between. The CDR3 loop spans 13 amino acids. The CDR3 spells CASSLGPNYGYTF. CDR3 coding DNA: TGTGCCAGCAGCCTAGGACCGAACTATGGCTACACCTTC.

CDR3 loop: CASIGTQNTEAFF. The CDR3 DNA sequence: TGTGCCAGTATTGGGACCCAGAACACTGAAGCTTTCTTT. The genes are TRBV19 and TRBJ1-1; D might be TRBD1 (5 bases). The CDR3 sequence is 13 residues long. Trimming removed 7 bases from V and 1 base from J, with 10 bases in between. CDR1 and CDR2 (germline): LNHDA, SQIVND (reference sequence).

The rearrangement uses TRBV5-1 and TRBJ1-1; D is perhaps TRBD1 (6 bases). V lost 0 bases and J lost 0, with 15 bases in between. The length of the CDR3 is 17 residues. Germline V gene lookup returns CDR1 SGHRS and CDR2 YFSETQ. The CDR3 DNA sequence: TGCGCCAGCAGCTTGGCCGTTCTGGGGGCCATGAACACTGAAGCTTTCTTT. This translates into CASSLAVLGAMNTEAFF.

This clone occurred once. V is TRBV19 and J is TRBJ1-5; D is unclear. Germline V gives CDR1 LNHDA, CDR2 SQIVND (reference sequence). V lost 3 bases and J lost 7, with 10 bases in between. This CDR3 spans 13 amino acids. For the CDR3, the DNA is TGTGCCAGTAGTATTGGGAGGCAGCAGCCCCAGCATTTT. The encoded protein is CASSIGRQQPQHF.

This clone appeared once. The chain employs TRBV25-1 and TRBJ1-2; maybe TRBD1 (6 bases). V was pared by 2 bases and J by 7 bases, with 23 bases between. This CDR3 has 17 amino acids. Germline-derived CDR1 and CDR2 are MGHDK and SYGVNS. DNA for the CDR3: TGTGCCAGCAGTGAAGTGTTTGACCGGGGGCGGACGGGTGGCTACACCTTC. As protein: CASSEVFDRGRTGGYTF.

The chain couples TRBV5-1 to TRBJ2-7; a possible D gene is TRBD2 (6 bases). Trimming pared 0 bases from V and 7 bases from J, leaving 17 bases between. There are 15 residues in the CDR3. Germline V gives CDR1 SGHRS, CDR2 YFSETQ. CDR3 loop: CASSLGAFSEGEQYF. The CDR3 nucleotides are TGCGCCAGCAGCTTGGGGGCATTTTCGGAGGGGGAGCAGTACTTC.

This clone was counted a single time. The chain couples TRBV15 to TRBJ1-5, with no clear D. Deletions cut 0 bases from V and 2 bases from J, with 5 bases between. The CDR3 is made up of 14 amino acids. The germline CDR1 and CDR2 sequences are LNHNV and YYDKDF (reference sequence). CDR3 protein: CATSRDTGNQPQHF. The CDR3 DNA sequence: TGTGCCACCAGCAGAGATACAGGCAATCAGCCCCAGCATTTT.